A single count supports the clone carrying this TCR beta chain. Following extraction, RNA underwent reverse transcription to cDNA, which served as the sequencing template. Sequencing used immunoSEQ multiplex PCR; TCRdb keeps in-frame clones, though not all of them. The sample lists around 200,000 clones, 50% to 60% occurring once. This sample's treatment: oral pan-JAK inhibitor, 5-10 mg twice daily. Germline assignment: CDR1 SQVTM and CDR2 ANQGSEA. Trimming cost V 1 base and J 6 bases, with 6 bases left between them. CDR3 length: 12 residues. These data are taken from a study of CD8+ T cells in alopecia areata. At the level of the study: Treatment with tofacitinib (6 to 18 months) was followed by 6 months off drug.

The V gene is TRBV29-1, the J gene TRBJ2-2; D call uncertain. Sample: CD4+ T cells sorted from blood, taken at week 4, from a patient treated with tofacitinib. This sequence was found in a human donor with alopecia areata. The CDR3: CSVEGPSGELFF. Written as DNA, the CDR3 is TGCAGCGTTGAAGGTCCATCCGGGGAGCTGTTTTTT.